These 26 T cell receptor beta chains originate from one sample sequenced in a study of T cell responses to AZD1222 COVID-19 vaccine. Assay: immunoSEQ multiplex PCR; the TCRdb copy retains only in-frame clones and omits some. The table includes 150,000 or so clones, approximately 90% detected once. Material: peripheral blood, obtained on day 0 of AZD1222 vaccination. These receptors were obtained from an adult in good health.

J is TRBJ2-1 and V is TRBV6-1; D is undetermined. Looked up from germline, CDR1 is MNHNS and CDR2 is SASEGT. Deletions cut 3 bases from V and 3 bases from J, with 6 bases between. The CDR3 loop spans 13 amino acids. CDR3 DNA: TGTGCCAGCAGTGAGGACGGCTACAATGAGCAGTTCTTC. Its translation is CASSEDGYNEQFF.

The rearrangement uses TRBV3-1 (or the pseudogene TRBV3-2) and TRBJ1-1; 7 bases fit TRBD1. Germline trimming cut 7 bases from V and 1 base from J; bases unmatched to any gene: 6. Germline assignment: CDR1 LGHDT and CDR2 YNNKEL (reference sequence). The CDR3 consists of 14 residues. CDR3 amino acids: CASKTGASNTEAFF. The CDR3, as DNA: TGTGCCAGCAAAACAGGGGCCTCGAACACTGAAGCTTTCTTT.

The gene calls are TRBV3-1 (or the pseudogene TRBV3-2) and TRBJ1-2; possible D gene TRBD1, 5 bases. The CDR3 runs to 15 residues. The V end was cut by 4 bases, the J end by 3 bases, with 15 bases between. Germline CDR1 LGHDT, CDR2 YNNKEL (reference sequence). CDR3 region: CASSLLFGGHYGYTF. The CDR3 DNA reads TGTGCCAGCAGCCTTTTGTTTGGGGGTCACTATGGCTACACCTTC.

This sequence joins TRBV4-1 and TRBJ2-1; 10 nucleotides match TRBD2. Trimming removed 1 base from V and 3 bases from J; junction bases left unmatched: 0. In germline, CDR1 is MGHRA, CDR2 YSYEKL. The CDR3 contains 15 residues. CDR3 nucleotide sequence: TGCGCCAGCAGCCAAGCTAGCGGGAGCTACAATGAGCAGTTCTTC. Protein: CASSQASGSYNEQFF.

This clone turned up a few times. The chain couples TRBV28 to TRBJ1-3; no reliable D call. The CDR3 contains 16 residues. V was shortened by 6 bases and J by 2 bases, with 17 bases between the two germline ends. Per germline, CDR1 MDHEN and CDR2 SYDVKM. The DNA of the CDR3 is TGTGCCAGCAGCTCCGCGGGCCTGACTCCTGGAAACACCATATATTTT. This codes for CASSSAGLTPGNTIYF.

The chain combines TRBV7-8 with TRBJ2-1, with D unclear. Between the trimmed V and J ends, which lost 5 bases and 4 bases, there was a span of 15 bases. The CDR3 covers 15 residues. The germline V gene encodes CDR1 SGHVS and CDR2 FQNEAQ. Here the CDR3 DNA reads TGTGCCAGCAGCCCTCCGGGCGGTCCTTACAATGAGCAGTTCTTC. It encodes CASSPPGGPYNEQFF. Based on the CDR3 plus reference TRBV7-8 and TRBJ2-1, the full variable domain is GAGVSQSPRYKVAKRGQDVALRCDPISGHVSLFWYQQALGQGPEFLTYFQNEAQLDKSGLPSDRFFAERPEGSVSTLKIQRTQQEDSAVYLCASSPPGGPYNEQFFGPGTRLTVL.

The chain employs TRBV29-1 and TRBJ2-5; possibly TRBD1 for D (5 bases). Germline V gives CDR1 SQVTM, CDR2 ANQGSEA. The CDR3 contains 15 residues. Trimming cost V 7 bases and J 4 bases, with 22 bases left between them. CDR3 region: CSGKRASGWGETQYF. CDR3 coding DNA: TGCAGCGGAAAACGGGCGTCAGGGTGGGGAGAGACCCAGTACTTC. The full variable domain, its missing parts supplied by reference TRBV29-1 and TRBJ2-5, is SAVISQKPSRDICQRGTSLTIQCQVDSQVTMMFWYRQQPGQSLTLIATANQGSEATYESGFVIDKFPISRPNLTFSTLTVSNMSPEDSSIYLCSGKRASGWGETQYFGPGTRLLVL.

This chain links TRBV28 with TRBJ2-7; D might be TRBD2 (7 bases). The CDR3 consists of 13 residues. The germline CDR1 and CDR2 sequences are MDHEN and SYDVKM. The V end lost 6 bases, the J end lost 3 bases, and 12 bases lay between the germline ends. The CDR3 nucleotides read TGTGCCAGCAGGGGGGGGCCTCGCTACGAGCAGTACTTC. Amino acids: CASRGGPRYEQYF.

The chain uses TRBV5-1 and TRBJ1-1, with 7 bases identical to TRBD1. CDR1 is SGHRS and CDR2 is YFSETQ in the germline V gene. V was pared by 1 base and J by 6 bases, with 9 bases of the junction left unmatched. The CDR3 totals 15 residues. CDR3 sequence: CASSLKMTGRPEAFF. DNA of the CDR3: TGCGCCAGCAGCTTGAAAATGACAGGGCGGCCTGAAGCTTTCTTT.

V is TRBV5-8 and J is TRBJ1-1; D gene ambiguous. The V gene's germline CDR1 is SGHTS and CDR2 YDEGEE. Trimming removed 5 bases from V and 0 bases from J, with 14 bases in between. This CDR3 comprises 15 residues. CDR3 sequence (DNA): TGTGCCAGCAGTCGGGGATGGCAGTTGAACACTGAAGCTTTCTTT. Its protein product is CASSRGWQLNTEAFF.

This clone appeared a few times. In DNA form, the CDR3 reads TGTGCCAGCAGCACGGGGTGGGTCCTAGAAGCTTTCTTT. It specifies CASSTGWVLEAFF. This chain connects TRBV28 to TRBJ1-1, with D hard to call. The germline V gene has CDR1 MDHEN and CDR2 SYDVKM. CDR3 size: 13 residues. V dropped 6 bases and J dropped 8 bases, with 16 bases sitting between them.

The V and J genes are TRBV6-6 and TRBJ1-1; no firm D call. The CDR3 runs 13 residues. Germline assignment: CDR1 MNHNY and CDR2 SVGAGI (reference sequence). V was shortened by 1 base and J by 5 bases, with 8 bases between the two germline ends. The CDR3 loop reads CASSYLGGTEAFF. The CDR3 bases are TGTGCCAGCAGTTACTTAGGAGGTACTGAAGCTTTCTTT.

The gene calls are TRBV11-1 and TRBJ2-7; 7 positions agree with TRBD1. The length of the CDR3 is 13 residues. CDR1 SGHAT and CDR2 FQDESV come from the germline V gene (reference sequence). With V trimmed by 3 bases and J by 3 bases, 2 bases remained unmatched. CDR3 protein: CASSFGDSYEQYF. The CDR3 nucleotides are TGTGCCAGCAGCTTTGGGGACAGCTACGAGCAGTACTTC.

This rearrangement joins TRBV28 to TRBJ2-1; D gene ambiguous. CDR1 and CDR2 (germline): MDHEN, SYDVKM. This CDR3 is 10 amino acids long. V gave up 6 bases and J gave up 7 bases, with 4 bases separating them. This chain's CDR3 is CASRGNEQFF. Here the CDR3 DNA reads TGTGCCAGCAGGGGTAATGAGCAGTTCTTC.

The CDR3 DNA follows: TGTGCCAGCAGTTTATCTTCAGGCCTAGATTCACCCCTCCACTTT. Translation: CASSLSSGLDSPLHF. The rearrangement uses TRBV27 and TRBJ1-6; no clear D. This CDR3 region has 15 residues. The V gene's germline CDR1 is MNHEY and CDR2 SMNVEV (reference sequence). Deletions cut 0 bases from V and 8 bases from J, with 11 bases between.

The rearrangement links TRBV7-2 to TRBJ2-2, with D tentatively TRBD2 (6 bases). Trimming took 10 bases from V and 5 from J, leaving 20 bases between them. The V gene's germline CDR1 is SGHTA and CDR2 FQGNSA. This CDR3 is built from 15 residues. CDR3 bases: TGTGCCATCAAACCGCCAGGGACTCGGACCGGGGAGCTGTTTTTT. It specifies CAIKPPGTRTGELFF.

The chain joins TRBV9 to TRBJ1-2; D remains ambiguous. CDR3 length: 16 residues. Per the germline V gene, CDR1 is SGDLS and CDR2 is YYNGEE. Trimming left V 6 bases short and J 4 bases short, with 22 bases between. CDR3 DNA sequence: TGTGCCAGCAAAGGGAACAGATATACATTCGGCTATGGCTACACCTTC. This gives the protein CASKGNRYTFGYGYTF.

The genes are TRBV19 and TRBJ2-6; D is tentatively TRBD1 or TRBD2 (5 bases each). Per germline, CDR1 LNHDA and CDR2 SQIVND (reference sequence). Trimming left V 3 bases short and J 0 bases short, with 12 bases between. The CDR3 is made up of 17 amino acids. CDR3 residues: CASSMVAGSSGANVLTF. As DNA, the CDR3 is TGTGCCAGTAGTATGGTAGCAGGGAGCTCTGGGGCCAACGTCCTGACTTTC. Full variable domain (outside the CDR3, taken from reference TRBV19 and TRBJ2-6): DGGITQSPKYLFRKEGQNVTLSCEQNLNHDAMYWYRQDPGQGLRLIYYSQIVNDFQKGDIAEGYSVSREKKESFPLTVTSAQKNPTAFYLCASSMVAGSSGANVLTFGAGSRLTVL.

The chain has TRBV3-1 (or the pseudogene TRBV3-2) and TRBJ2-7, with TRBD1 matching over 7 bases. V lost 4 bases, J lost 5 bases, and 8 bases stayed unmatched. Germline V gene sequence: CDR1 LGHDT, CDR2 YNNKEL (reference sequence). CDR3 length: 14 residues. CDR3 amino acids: CASSPRQGQDEQYF. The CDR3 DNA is TGTGCCAGCAGCCCCCGACAGGGCCAGGACGAGCAGTACTTC.

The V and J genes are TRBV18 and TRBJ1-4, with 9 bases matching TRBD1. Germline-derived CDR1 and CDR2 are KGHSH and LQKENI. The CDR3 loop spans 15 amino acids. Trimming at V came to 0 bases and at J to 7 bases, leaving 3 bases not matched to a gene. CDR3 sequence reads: CASSPPYRGREKLFF. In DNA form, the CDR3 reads TGTGCCAGCTCACCACCGTACAGGGGGCGTGAAAAACTGTTTTTT.

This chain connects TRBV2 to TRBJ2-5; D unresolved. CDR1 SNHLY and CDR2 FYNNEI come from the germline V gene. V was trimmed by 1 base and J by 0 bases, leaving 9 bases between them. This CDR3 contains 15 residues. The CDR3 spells CASSEEEGYQETQYF. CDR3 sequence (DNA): TGTGCCAGCAGTGAAGAAGAAGGGTACCAAGAGACCCAGTACTTC.

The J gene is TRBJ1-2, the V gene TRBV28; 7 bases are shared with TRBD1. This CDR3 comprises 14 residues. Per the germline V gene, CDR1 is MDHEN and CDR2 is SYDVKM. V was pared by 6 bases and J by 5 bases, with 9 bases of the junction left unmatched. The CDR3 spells CASREGATYYGYTF. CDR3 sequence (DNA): TGTGCCAGCAGGGAGGGGGCGACGTATTATGGCTACACCTTC.

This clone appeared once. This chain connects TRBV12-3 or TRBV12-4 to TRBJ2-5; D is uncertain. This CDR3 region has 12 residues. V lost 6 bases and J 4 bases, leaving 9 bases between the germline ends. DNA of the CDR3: TGTGCCAGCAGCCTCAGAGGAGAGACCCAGTACTTC. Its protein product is CASSLRGETQYF.

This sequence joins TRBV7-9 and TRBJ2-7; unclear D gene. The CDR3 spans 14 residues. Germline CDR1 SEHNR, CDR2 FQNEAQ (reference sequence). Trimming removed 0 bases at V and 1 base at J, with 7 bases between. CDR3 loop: CASSLAQVSYEQYF. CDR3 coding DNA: TGTGCCAGCAGCTTAGCGCAGGTATCCTACGAGCAGTACTTC. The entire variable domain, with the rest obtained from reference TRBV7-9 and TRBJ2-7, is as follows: DTGVSQNPRHKITKRGQNVTFRCDPISEHNRLYWYRQTLGQGPEFLTYFQNEAQLEKSRLLSDRFSAERPKGSFSTLEIQRTEQGDSAMYLCASSLAQVSYEQYFGPGTRLTVT.

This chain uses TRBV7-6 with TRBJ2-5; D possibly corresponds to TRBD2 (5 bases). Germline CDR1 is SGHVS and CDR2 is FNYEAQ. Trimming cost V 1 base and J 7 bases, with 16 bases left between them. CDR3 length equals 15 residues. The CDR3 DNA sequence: TGTGCCAGCAGCTTAGTCTCGGGTCCACGGGGGACCCAGTACTTC. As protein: CASSLVSGPRGTQYF.

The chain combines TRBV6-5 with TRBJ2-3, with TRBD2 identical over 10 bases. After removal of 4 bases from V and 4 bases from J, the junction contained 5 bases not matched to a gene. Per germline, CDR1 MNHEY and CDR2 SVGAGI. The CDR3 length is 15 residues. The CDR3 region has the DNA TGTGCCAGCAGTTTCATAGCGGGAGGAGCAGATACGCAGTATTTT. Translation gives CASSFIAGGADTQYF.